These 20 T cell receptor beta chains share one sample of origin, sequenced in a study of cytomegalovirus exposure and HLA in healthy donors. The PCR employed 60 Vbeta primers together with 13 Jbeta primers. Profiling relied on immunoSEQ multiplex PCR, and the TCRdb table lists in-frame clones only, not all of them. The sample has 150,000 to 200,000 clones, more than 70% seen once. Material: PBMCs. Receptors originate from a woman aged 40 to 50 in good health and CMV-seropositive.

The genes are TRBV2 and TRBJ2-7, with 7 bases fitting TRBD2. Trimming took 5 bases from V and 6 from J; bases not matched to a gene: 16. The CDR3 sequence is 16 residues long. Germline loops: CDR1 SNHLY, CDR2 FYNNEI. The CDR3 spells CASSITGGRALGEQYF. DNA of the CDR3: TGTGCCAGCAGTATAACTGGGGGGAGGGCCCTCGGCGAGCAGTACTTC.

The CDR3 bases are TGTGCCAGCTCACGGCGGACTAGCGGGAGAGGAGATACGCAGTATTTT. It yields the protein CASSRRTSGRGDTQYF. The chain is built from TRBV18 and TRBJ2-3, with 13 positions matching TRBD2. This CDR3 spans 16 amino acids. Germline CDR1 and CDR2: KGHSH and LQKENI. The V segment lost 4 bases and the J segment 5 bases; nucleotides outside the gene matches: 6.

The chain links TRBV18 to TRBJ1-1; D gene ambiguous. The CDR3 loop spans 17 amino acids. Trimming removed 3 bases from V and 3 bases from J, with 20 bases in between. Germline loops: CDR1 KGHSH, CDR2 LQKENI. DNA of the CDR3: TGTGCCAGCTCACCCAGCGGGGTCAGACCCTACGACACTGAAGCTTTCTTT. Translation gives CASSPSGVRPYDTEAFF.

The V gene is TRBV6-4, the J gene TRBJ1-1; D unclear. The germline gives CDR1 MRHNA, CDR2 SNTAGT. With 5 bases removed from V and 4 bases from J, the gap between germline ends came to 11 bases. The CDR3 sequence is 13 residues long. CDR3 in amino acids: CASSPSESTEAFF. The DNA for the CDR3 is TGTGCCAGCAGTCCTAGCGAGAGCACTGAAGCTTTCTTT.

This sequence joins TRBV19 and TRBJ1-3, with D maybe TRBD1 (5 bases). The length of the CDR3 is 15 residues. Germline CDR1 reads LNHDA; CDR2 reads SQIVND (reference sequence). Trimming removed 6 bases at V and 0 bases at J, with 12 bases between. CDR3 sequence reads: CASSPQAVSGNTIYF. The DNA of the CDR3 is TGTGCCAGTAGCCCACAGGCTGTCTCTGGAAACACCATATATTTT.

The table lists this clone with a count of one. The rearrangement uses TRBV10-2 and TRBJ2-7; 10 nucleotides line up with TRBD2. J was trimmed by 5 bases and V by 3 bases; bases with no gene match: 10. Germline assignment: CDR1 WSHSY and CDR2 SAAADI. CDR3 length: 16 residues. The CDR3 bases are TGCGCCAGCAGTGAAGGAGGTAGCGGGAGGTTCCACGAGCAGTACTTC. Its translation: CASSEGGSGRFHEQYF.

Only a few counts were recorded for this clone. The CDR3 here is CASSVGVASNHEQYF. The DNA of the CDR3 is TGTGCCAGCAGCGTAGGCGTAGCTTCCAACCACGAGCAGTACTTC. This sequence joins TRBV9 and TRBJ2-7; no reliable D call. This CDR3 contains 15 residues. Trimming shortened V by 0 bases and J by 5 bases, and 15 bases separated the two germline ends. Per the germline V gene, CDR1 is SGDLS and CDR2 is YYNGEE.

The chain has TRBV5-1 and TRBJ2-7; D is possibly TRBD1 (6 bases). Trimming removed 0 bases from V and 6 bases from J, with 16 bases in between. This CDR3 has 15 residues. Germline V lookup: CDR1 SGHRS, CDR2 YFSETQ. CDR3 sequence: CASSLVGGVPGEQYF. The DNA of the CDR3 is TGCGCCAGCAGCTTGGTAGGGGGAGTGCCAGGCGAGCAGTACTTC.

The genes are TRBV6-5 and TRBJ1-1, with D possibly matching TRBD1 (5 bases). Germline V gene lookup returns CDR1 MNHEY and CDR2 SVGAGI. The CDR3 extends over 13 amino acids. Trimming pared 6 bases from V and 1 base from J, leaving 9 bases between. The CDR3 bases are TGTGCCAGCAGGGCAGGGTGGAACACTGAAGCTTTCTTT. It specifies CASRAGWNTEAFF.

This chain connects TRBV6-5 to TRBJ2-7, with a possible D match to TRBD2 (6 bases). The CDR3 length is 15 residues. Germline CDR1 is MNHEY and CDR2 is SVGAGI. V gave up 6 bases and J gave up 5 bases, with 20 bases separating them. The CDR3 bases are TGTGCCAGCAGACCCCGGGACCCGCGGGGCCACGAGCAGTACTTC. Amino acid sequence: CASRPRDPRGHEQYF.

The chain employs TRBV5-8 and TRBJ1-1; 7 nucleotides align to TRBD1. J gave up 10 bases and V 4 bases, and 10 bases lay outside the gene matches. The V gene's germline CDR1 is SGHTS and CDR2 YDEGEE. The length of the CDR3 is 13 residues. The CDR3 bases are TGTGCCAGCAGCCAACGATCGGGACAGATAGCTTTCTTT. Translated: CASSQRSGQIAFF.

This clone was seen just once. V and J are TRBV15 and TRBJ2-3; 14 nucleotides agree with TRBD2. The CDR3 has 20 amino acids. The junction had 13 bases not matched to a gene; V was cut back by 1 base and J by 4 bases. Germline V CDR1 and CDR2: LNHNV, YYDKDF (reference sequence). The DNA of the CDR3 is TGTGCCACCAGCAGAGTTCCGGGACTAGCGGGGGCCGTTGCCGCAGATACGCAGTATTTT. Encoded protein: CATSRVPGLAGAVAADTQYF.

This chain uses TRBV6-6 with TRBJ1-5, with a tentative D call TRBD1 (6 bases). This CDR3 comprises 16 residues. Between the trimmed V and J ends, which lost 2 bases and 1 base, there was a span of 12 bases. Germline CDR1 reads MNHNY; CDR2 reads SVGAGI (reference sequence). The CDR3 DNA follows: TGTGCCAGCAGTTACCTACAGGGAGGGAGCAATCAGCCCCAGCATTTT. Translated: CASSYLQGGSNQPQHF.

The chain recombines TRBV5-1 with TRBJ2-1; no reliable D call. Germline values: CDR1 SGHRS, CDR2 YFSETQ. The germline V and J ends were trimmed by 2 bases and 1 base, with 4 bases remaining between them. The CDR3 consists of 13 residues. CDR3 bases: TGCGCCAGCAGCTTTTTATCCTACAATGAGCAGTTCTTC. Translating it yields CASSFLSYNEQFF.

This clone was observed once. The rearrangement uses TRBV4-3 and TRBJ2-7; a possible D gene is TRBD1 (5 bases). The germline CDR1 and CDR2 sequences are LGHNA and YSLEER. The V end lost 0 bases, the J end lost 4 bases, and 10 bases lay between the germline ends. The CDR3 runs 14 residues. The CDR3 here is CASSQDTGFYEQYF. The CDR3 coding sequence is TGCGCCAGCAGCCAAGATACAGGATTTTACGAGCAGTACTTC.

The rearrangement uses TRBV6-1 and TRBJ1-1, with D unresolved. Germline CDR1 MNHNS, CDR2 SASEGT. V gave up 5 bases and J gave up 5 bases, with 12 bases separating them. This CDR3 spans 13 amino acids. The CDR3 coding sequence is TGTGCCAGCAGTCGGAAAACGGGGACTGAAGCTTTCTTT. Translation gives CASSRKTGTEAFF.

The V gene is TRBV6-1, the J gene TRBJ1-2, with 7 bases aligning to TRBD1. The V segment lost 0 bases and the J segment 6 bases; nucleotides outside the gene matches: 4. The CDR3 contains 14 residues. Germline V gene lookup returns CDR1 MNHNS and CDR2 SASEGT. The CDR3, as DNA: TGTGCCAGCAGTGAAGCGGGGACAGAGAATGGCTACACCTTC. Protein sequence: CASSEAGTENGYTF.

The chain recombines TRBV9 with TRBJ1-3, with a tentative D call TRBD1 (5 bases). This CDR3 has 15 residues. V was clipped by 4 bases and J by 0 bases, with 11 bases between them. In germline, CDR1 is SGDLS, CDR2 YYNGEE. The DNA of the CDR3 is TGTGCCAGCAGCTCGGACACAAACTCTGGAAACACCATATATTTT. As protein: CASSSDTNSGNTIYF.

This clone was observed a handful of times. One junction end does not reproduce the germline sequence, and a read error may be involved. This chain uses TRBV20-1 with TRBJ2-7; TRBD2 agrees at 13 bases. CDR3 length equals 11 residues. Germline V CDR1 and CDR2: DFQATT, SNEGSKA (reference sequence). CDR3 region: CSAPTSGRPHF. CDR3 in DNA: TGCAGTGCTCCGACTAGCGGGAGGCCCCACTTC.

This clone has only one observation. The chain has TRBV19 and TRBJ2-3; D is perhaps TRBD2 (6 bases). CDR1 is LNHDA and CDR2 is SQIVND in the germline V gene (reference sequence). Between the trimmed V and J ends, which lost 4 bases and 0 bases, there was a span of 11 bases. The CDR3 is 15 amino acids. CDR3: CASSKEGRSTDTQYF. The CDR3 DNA sequence: TGTGCCAGTAGTAAGGAGGGCCGGAGCACAGATACGCAGTATTTT.